The T cell receptor beta chain described here comes from a study of glioma-infiltrating T cells after dendritic cell vaccination. The sample's time point: after dendritic cell vaccination, including at tumor progression/relapse. The V gene's germline CDR1 is GTSNPN and CDR2 SVGIG (reference sequence). The CDR3 runs to 15 residues. The junction had 7 bases not matched to a gene; V was cut back by 0 bases and J by 3 bases. Assay used: immunoSEQ multiplex PCR; TCRdb lists only in-frame clones, some missing. The sample lists roughly 60,000 clones, about 89% seen once, with about 9.9% in the top ten. The sample here was blood, taken after dendritic cell vaccination. The origin of this receptor is a human donor with glioblastoma. V gene TRBV30 combines with J gene TRBJ2-7, with TRBD1 identical over 8 bases. The CDR3 sequence is CAWSVGTGRGYEQYF. The DNA for the CDR3 is TGTGCCTGGAGTGTGGGGACAGGAAGGGGCTACGAGCAGTACTTC.